This TCR beta chain was recorded in a study of Ad26.COV2.S vaccination and SARS-CoV-2 variants (TCRdb year 2021). Describing the broader study: Vaccine-arm donors were drawn from COV1001, a multicentre, randomized, double-blind, placebo-controlled phase I-IIa trial of Ad26.COV2.S in healthy adults. The TCR-sequenced set comprised about 32 samples: roughly 19 Ad26.COV2.S vaccine recipients, 5 placebo recipients and 8 SARS-CoV-2 convalescent individuals. Ad26.COV2.S was given intramuscularly at 5x10^10 or 1x10^11 viral particles, as a single shot or as two shots 56 days apart. Participants in the trial were split at random into five groups of five each, receiving low-dose or high-dose Ad26.COV2.S once or twice, or else placebo on both occasions. The specificity and breadth of SARS-CoV-2-reactive T cell receptors after Ad26.COV2.S vaccination were assessed by TCRbeta repertoire sequencing. Investigators did not know the trial group allocation while performing experiments and assessing outcomes.

The germline V gene encodes CDR1 SGHTA and CDR2 FQGTGA. V is shortened by 6 bases, J by 4 bases, and the region joining them spans 12 bases. The CDR3 sequence holds 13 residues, the cysteine and phenylalanine included. Kept here is only the CDR3 DNA, which spans 39 bases and is read in frame from base 1. TCRbeta CDR3 regions were sequenced with the immunoSEQ Assay. After extraction, genomic DNA underwent amplification by bias-controlled multiplex PCR, followed by high-throughput sequencing. Turning to the authors' computational methods: To quantify the absolute abundance of every unique TCRbeta CDR3 region, sequences were collapsed and filtered. T cell fraction was estimated by normalizing TCRbeta template counts to usable DNA, with usable DNA measured through amplification of reference genes found in all nucleated cells. Repertoire TCRs were annotated as SARS-CoV-2-specific by exact matching of V gene, CDR3 amino acid sequence and J gene to a known reactive TCR set. MIRA supplied the reference SARS-CoV-2 TCR set, which was filtered for enrichment in COVID-19-positive ImmuneCODE repertoires so that public or cross-reactive TCRs were removed. Using the MIRA antigens, annotated TCRs were further analysed by specific ORF or by position within an ORF. Depth was the summed frequency of annotated unique rearrangements, while breadth was defined as annotated unique rearrangements over total unique productive rearrangements. Group comparisons of TCR breadth used two-sided Wilcoxon rank-sum tests. TCRdb's version of the immuneACCESS table is confined to in-frame rearrangements and falls short of the full clone set. An unresolved V gene accounts for under half of the shortfall where checked; the remainder is of unknown origin. V and J calls and clone size are those listed in that table; D and trimming were worked out from the DNA. In this sample the table shows around 340,000 clones, 88% of which occur a single time. The ten most abundant clones make up around 5.8% of the sample.

Points the paper makes about the study in general: Vaccine and placebo recipients had similar non-spike TCR breadth, a finding consistent with the vaccine containing only spike. Compared with placebo recipients, Ad26.COV2.S recipients showed higher spike-specific TCR breadth (P = 0.0014). After vaccination, substantial breadth of spike-specific CD8+ and CD4+ T cell responses was reported. The study was not powered for comparison of responses between vaccine doses or regimens. According to the authors, total T cell responses may have been underestimated by the TCR breadth and depth analyses.

The treatment or condition tag for this specimen amounts to: about 20 received Ad26.COV2.S at low or high dose, single or two shots; 5 received placebo; per-sample allocation not given. Repertoires of vaccine and placebo recipients were sequenced from samples collected on day 63 after the first injection. Between 29 July and 7 August 2020, Cohort 1b enrolled 20 to 30 adults aged 18-55 years at one site in Boston, USA. Ad26.COV2.S consisted of a replication-incompetent adenovirus type 26 vector by which a prefusion-stabilized SARS-CoV-2 spike protein from the original Wuhan strain was expressed. As concerns this clone: This receptor's antigen is unknown. Per-base qualities were not stored, and no clone one base away is much larger.

This clonotype originated in a person between 18 and 60 years old who received the Ad26.COV2.S COVID-19 vaccine or a placebo. The sequence joins TRBV7-3 to TRBJ1-1, with no reliable assignment of the D segment. The source material was peripheral blood, sampled in a trial of Ad26.COV2.S vaccine versus placebo. The CDR3 reads as follows: CASSIRSRTEAFF. The DNA is as follows: TGTGCCAGCAGTATCCGCTCCCGCACTGAAGCTTTCTTT.